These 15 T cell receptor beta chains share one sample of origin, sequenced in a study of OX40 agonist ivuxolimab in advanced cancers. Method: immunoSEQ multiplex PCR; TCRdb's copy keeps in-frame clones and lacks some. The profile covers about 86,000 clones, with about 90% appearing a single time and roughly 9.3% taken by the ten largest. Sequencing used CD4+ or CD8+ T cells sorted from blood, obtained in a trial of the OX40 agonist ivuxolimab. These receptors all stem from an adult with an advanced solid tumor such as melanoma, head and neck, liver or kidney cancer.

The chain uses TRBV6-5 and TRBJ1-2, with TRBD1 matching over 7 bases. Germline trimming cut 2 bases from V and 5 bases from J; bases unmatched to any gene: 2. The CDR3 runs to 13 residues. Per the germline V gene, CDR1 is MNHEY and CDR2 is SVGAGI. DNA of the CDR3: TGTGCCAGCAGTTACGGGACAGATTATGGCTACACCTTC. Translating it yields CASSYGTDYGYTF.

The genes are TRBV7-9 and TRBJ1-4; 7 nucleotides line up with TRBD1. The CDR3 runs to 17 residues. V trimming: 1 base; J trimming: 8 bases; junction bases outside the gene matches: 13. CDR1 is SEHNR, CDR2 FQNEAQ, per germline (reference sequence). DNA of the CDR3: TGTGCCAGCAGCTTAGTCACGACAACTGACAGGGAAGAAAAACTGTTTTTT. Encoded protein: CASSLVTTTDREEKLFF.

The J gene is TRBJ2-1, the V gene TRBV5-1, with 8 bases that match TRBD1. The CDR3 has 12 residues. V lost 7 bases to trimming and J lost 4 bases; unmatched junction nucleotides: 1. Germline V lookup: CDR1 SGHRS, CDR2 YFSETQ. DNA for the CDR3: TGCGCCAGCGGACAGGGATACAATGAGCAGTTCTTC. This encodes CASGQGYNEQFF.

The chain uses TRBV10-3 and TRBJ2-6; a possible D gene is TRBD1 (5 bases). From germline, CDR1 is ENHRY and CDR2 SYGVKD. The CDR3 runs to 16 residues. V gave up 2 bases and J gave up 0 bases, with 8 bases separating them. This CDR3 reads CAISEPTASGANVLTF. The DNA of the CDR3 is TGTGCCATCAGTGAGCCGACAGCCTCTGGGGCCAACGTCCTGACTTTC.

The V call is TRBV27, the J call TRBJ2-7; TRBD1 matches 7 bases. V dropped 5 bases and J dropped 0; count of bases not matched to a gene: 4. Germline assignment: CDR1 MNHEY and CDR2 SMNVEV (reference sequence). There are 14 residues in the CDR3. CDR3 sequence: CASSTQGPSYEQYF. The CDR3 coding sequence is TGTGCCAGCAGTACACAGGGGCCCTCCTACGAGCAGTACTTC.

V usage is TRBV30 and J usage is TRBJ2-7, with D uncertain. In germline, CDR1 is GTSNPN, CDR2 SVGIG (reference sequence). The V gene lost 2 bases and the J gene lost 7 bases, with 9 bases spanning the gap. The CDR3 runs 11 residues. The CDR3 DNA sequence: TGTGCCTGGAGTCGCGGACGTGAGCAGTACTTC. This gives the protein CAWSRGREQYF.

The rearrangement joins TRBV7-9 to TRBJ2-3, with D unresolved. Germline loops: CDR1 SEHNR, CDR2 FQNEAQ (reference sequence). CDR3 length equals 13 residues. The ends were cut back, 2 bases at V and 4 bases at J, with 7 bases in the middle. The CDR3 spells CASSLIPADTQYF. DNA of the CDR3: TGTGCCAGCAGCTTAATTCCCGCAGATACGCAGTATTTT.

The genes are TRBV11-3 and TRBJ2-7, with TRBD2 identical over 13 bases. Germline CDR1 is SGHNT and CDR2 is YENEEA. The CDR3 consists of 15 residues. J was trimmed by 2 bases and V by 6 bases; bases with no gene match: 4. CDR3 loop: CASRPLAGGAYEQYF. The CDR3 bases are TGTGCCAGCAGACCACTAGCGGGAGGGGCCTACGAGCAGTACTTC.

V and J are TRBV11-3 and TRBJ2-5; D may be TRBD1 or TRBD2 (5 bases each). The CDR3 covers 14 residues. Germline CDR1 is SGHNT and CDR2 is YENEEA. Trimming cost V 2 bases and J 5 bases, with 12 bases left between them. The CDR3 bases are TGTGCCAGCAGCTTAACGAGGGGTGGGGAGACCCAGTACTTC. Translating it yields CASSLTRGGETQYF.

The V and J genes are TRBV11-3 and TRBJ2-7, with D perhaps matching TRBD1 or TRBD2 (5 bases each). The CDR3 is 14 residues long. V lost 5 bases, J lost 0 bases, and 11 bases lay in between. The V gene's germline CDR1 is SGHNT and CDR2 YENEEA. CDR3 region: CASSPGPLSYEQYF. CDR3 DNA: TGTGCCAGCAGCCCGGGACCACTCTCCTACGAGCAGTACTTC.

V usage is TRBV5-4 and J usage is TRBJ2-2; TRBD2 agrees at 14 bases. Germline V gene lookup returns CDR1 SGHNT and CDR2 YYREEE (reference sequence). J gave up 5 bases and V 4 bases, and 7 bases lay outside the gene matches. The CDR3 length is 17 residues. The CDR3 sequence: CASSGGLAGVYTGELFF. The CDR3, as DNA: TGTGCCAGCAGCGGGGGACTAGCGGGAGTTTATACCGGGGAGCTGTTTTTT.

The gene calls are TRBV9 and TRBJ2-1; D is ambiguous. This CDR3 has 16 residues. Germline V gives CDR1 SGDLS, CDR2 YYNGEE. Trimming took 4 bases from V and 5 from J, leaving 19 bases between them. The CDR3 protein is CASSLLSGPPHNEQFF. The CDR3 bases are TGTGCCAGCAGCTTACTTAGTGGGCCCCCTCACAATGAGCAGTTCTTC.

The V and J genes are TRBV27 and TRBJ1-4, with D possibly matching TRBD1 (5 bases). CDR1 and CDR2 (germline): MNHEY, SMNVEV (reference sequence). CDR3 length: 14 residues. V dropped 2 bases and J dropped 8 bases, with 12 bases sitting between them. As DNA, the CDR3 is TGTGCCAGCAGTTTAGGGGCCACGGCAGAAAAACTGTTTTTT. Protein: CASSLGATAEKLFF.

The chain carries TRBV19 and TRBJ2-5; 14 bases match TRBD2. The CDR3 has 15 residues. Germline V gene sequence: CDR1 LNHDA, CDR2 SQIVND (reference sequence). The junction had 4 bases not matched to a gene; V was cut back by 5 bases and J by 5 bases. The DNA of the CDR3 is TGTGCCAGTAGTGGCGGGACTAGCGGGAGTGAGACCCAGTACTTC. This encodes CASSGGTSGSETQYF.

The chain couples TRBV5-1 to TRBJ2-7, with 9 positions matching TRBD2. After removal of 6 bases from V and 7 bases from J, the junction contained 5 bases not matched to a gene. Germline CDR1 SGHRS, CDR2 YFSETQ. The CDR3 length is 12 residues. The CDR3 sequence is CASTAGGLEQYF. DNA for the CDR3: TGCGCCAGCACAGCGGGGGGCCTGGAGCAGTACTTC. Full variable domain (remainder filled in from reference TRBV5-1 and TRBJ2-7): KAGVTQTPRYLIKTRGQQVTLSCSPISGHRSVSWYQQTPGQGLQFLFEYFSETQRNKGNFPGRFSGRQFSNSRSEMNVSTLELGDSALYLCASTAGGLEQYFGPGTRLTVT.